This entry lists 21 T cell receptor beta chains sequenced from one sample in a study of metastatic and nonmetastatic thyroid tumors. TCRdb re-clonotyped the PCR reads through MiXCR. The sample lists 24,000 or so clones, about 22% occurring once. All patients reached thyroid surgery having received no treatment beforehand. Sequenced input: tumor tissue. The receptors originated from a female donor with papillary thyroid cancer or a benign thyroid nodule (not recorded which). Some clones in this sample may be carry-over from other donors' samples.

The chain couples TRBV6-2 or TRBV6-3 to TRBJ1-2; D unresolved. This CDR3 comprises 15 residues. Trimming left V 0 bases short and J 8 bases short, with 16 bases between. In germline, CDR1 is MNHEY, CDR2 SVGEGT. Written as DNA, the CDR3 is TGTGCCAGCAGTTACTCCAACATCGGGTTGCTCGGCTACACCTTC. This encodes CASSYSNIGLLGYTF.

As to this clone: One base away lies a much larger clone, so this may be a sequencing read error. This sequence joins TRBV5-4 and TRBJ2-5, with D possibly matching TRBD2 (6 bases). CDR1 and CDR2 from the germline V gene are SGHNT and YYREEE (reference sequence). This CDR3 has 14 residues. The CDR3 DNA follows: TGTGCCAACAGCTTGGAGGGGACCCAAGAGACCCAGTACTTC. Its translation is CANSLEGTQETQYF.

This chain uses TRBV11-3 with TRBJ2-5, with D uncertain. CDR3 length: 13 residues. The V gene's germline CDR1 is SGHNT and CDR2 YENEEA. The germline V and J ends were trimmed by 5 bases and 3 bases, with 10 bases remaining between them. The CDR3 DNA follows: TGTGCCAGCAGCCAACCGCGTGAAGAGACCCAGTACTTC. Protein product: CASSQPREETQYF. The entire variable domain, with the rest obtained from reference TRBV11-3 and TRBJ2-5, is as follows: EAGVVQSPRYKIIEKKQPVAFWCNPISGHNTLYWYLQNLGQGPELLIRYENEEAVDDSQLPKDRFSAERLKGVDSTLKIQPAELGDSAVYLCASSQPREETQYFGPGTRLLVL.

The chain joins TRBV12-3 or TRBV12-4 to TRBJ2-7, with TRBD1 identical over 10 bases. Trimming took 7 bases from V and 3 from J; bases not matched to a gene: 6. The CDR3 runs 14 residues. This CDR3 reads CASTSGTGVYEQYF. The CDR3 DNA sequence: TGTGCCAGCACCTCCGGGACAGGGGTCTACGAGCAGTACTTC.

This clone was seen repeatedly, ten times or more. Since the CDR3 does not end with the conserved phenylalanine or tryptophan, this likely comes from a read error. This rearrangement joins TRBV19 to TRBJ1-3, with D possibly TRBD1 on 5 matching bases. The CDR3 is 14 residues long. CDR1 is LNHDA, CDR2 SQIVND, per germline (reference sequence). V was shortened by 3 bases and J by 5 bases, with 11 bases between the two germline ends. The CDR3 loop reads CASSIQGSRNTIYS. The CDR3 DNA sequence: TGTGCCAGTAGTATCCAGGGATCCAGAAACACCATATATTCT.

The V call is TRBV16, the J call TRBJ1-3; D uncertain. Germline V lookup: CDR1 KGHSY, CDR2 FQNENV. V shed 1 base and J shed 0 bases, with 10 bases lying between them. The CDR3 extends over 16 amino acids. CDR3 DNA sequence: TGTGCCAGCAGCCAATATACTAGGCGCTCTGGAAACACCATATATTTT. Amino acid sequence: CASSQYTRRSGNTIYF.

This clone has a count of ten or more. The chain couples TRBV12-3 or TRBV12-4 to TRBJ1-2; weak D call: TRBD1 (6 bases). Between the trimmed V and J ends, which lost 5 bases and 6 bases, there was a span of 13 bases. CDR3 size: 13 residues. The CDR3 spells CASSLIQGNGYTF. The DNA for the CDR3 is TGTGCCAGCAGTCTTATACAGGGAAATGGCTACACCTTC.

The rearrangement uses TRBV19 and TRBJ2-7; weak D call: TRBD1 (5 bases). Germline assignment: CDR1 LNHDA and CDR2 SQIVND (reference sequence). V shed 5 bases and J shed 5 bases, with 16 bases lying between them. This CDR3 spans 14 amino acids. CDR3 sequence: CASSLVQAAHEQYF. CDR3 coding DNA: TGTGCCAGTAGTTTGGTACAGGCGGCGCACGAGCAGTACTTC.

This clone was seen only a few times. The CDR3 spells CSARDPTGTATGELFF. CDR3 coding DNA: TGCAGTGCTAGAGATCCCACCGGGACAGCCACCGGGGAGCTGTTTTTT. V usage is TRBV20-1 and J usage is TRBJ2-2, with 7 positions matching TRBD1. V was clipped by 0 bases and J by 4 bases; unmatched bases: 8. Per germline, CDR1 DFQATT and CDR2 SNEGSKA (reference sequence). The CDR3 length is 16 residues.

The chain couples TRBV20-1 to TRBJ2-7, with a tentative D call TRBD1 (6 bases). The CDR3 consists of 11 residues. Germline V gives CDR1 DFQATT, CDR2 SNEGSKA (reference sequence). Trimming cost V 0 bases and J 7 bases, with 7 bases left between them. CDR3 DNA: TGCAGTGCTAGAGAAACAGGGGAGCAGTACTTC. This sequence encodes CSARETGEQYF.

The chain has TRBV12-5 and TRBJ2-5; TRBD2 might be the D (6 bases). The CDR3 runs to 14 residues. Trimming took 6 bases from V and 5 from J, leaving 16 bases between them. Germline CDR1 is LGHNT and CDR2 is FRNRAP. The DNA of the CDR3 is TGTGCTAGTGGCTCCCGGGGGAGTCATGAGACCCAGTACTTC. This sequence encodes CASGSRGSHETQYF.

The genes are TRBV6-1 and TRBJ1-1; 7 bases are shared with TRBD1. Germline loops: CDR1 MNHNS, CDR2 SASEGT. Losses at the gene ends were 9 bases for V and 1 base for J; bases not matched to a gene: 8. There are 14 residues in the CDR3. The CDR3 here is CASSRTGENTEAFF. The CDR3 bases are TGTGCCAGTTCAAGAACAGGGGAGAACACTGAAGCTTTCTTT.

The V and J genes are TRBV5-8 and TRBJ1-2; D ambiguous. The V and J ends lost 1 base and 7 bases respectively, with 14 bases between them. The CDR3 has 14 residues. The germline V gene encodes CDR1 SGHTS and CDR2 YDEGEE. This chain's CDR3 is CASSLKKALGGYTF. The CDR3 nucleotides read TGTGCCAGCAGCTTGAAGAAAGCCCTGGGTGGCTACACCTTC.

For this clone: Other DNA sequences in this sample translate to the same CDR3. The chain couples TRBV11-3 to TRBJ2-7; weak D call: TRBD2 (6 bases). Deletions cut 9 bases from V and 1 base from J, with 22 bases between. CDR3 length: 16 residues. Germline CDR1 is SGHNT and CDR2 is YENEEA. In nucleotides, the CDR3 is TGTGCCAGTAGCCGCCTTGGCCAGGGAGGATCCTACGAGCAGTACTTC. Amino acids: CASSRLGQGGSYEQYF.

This clone is medium-sized (0.01 to 0.1%) within its sample. V and J are TRBV30 and TRBJ1-2; D uncertain. CDR3 length equals 15 residues. From germline, CDR1 is GTSNPN and CDR2 SVGIG (reference sequence). V lost 2 bases and J lost 4, with 17 bases in between. CDR3 in DNA: TGTGCCTGGAGTAAAGGAAGCGCAGAACCCTATGGCTACACCTTC. Amino acid sequence: CAWSKGSAEPYGYTF.

This clone showed up many times. The chain carries TRBV27 and TRBJ2-1, with 15 bases aligning to TRBD2. The junction had 1 base not matched to a gene; V was cut back by 5 bases and J by 8 bases. Germline V gene lookup returns CDR1 MNHEY and CDR2 SMNVEV (reference sequence). The CDR3 is 14 amino acids. In nucleotides, the CDR3 is TGTGCCAGCAGTGGACTAGCGGGAGGGGATGAGCAGTTCTTC. The encoded protein is CASSGLAGGDEQFF.

This chain connects TRBV6-2 or TRBV6-3 to TRBJ2-3, with 7 bases aligning to TRBD1. The CDR3 has 17 amino acids. Germline assignment: CDR1 MNHEY and CDR2 SVGEGT. V lost 1 base and J lost 2; bases outside the gene matches: 9. The DNA for the CDR3 is TGTGCCAGCAGTTACTACCCTCCAGGGGGTGTCACAGATACGCAGTATTTT. Its protein is CASSYYPPGGVTDTQYF.

The V gene is TRBV30, the J gene TRBJ2-5; D is unclear. Germline V CDR1 and CDR2: GTSNPN, SVGIG (reference sequence). The length of the CDR3 is 12 residues. The V gene lost 5 bases and the J gene lost 5 bases, with 12 bases spanning the gap. The CDR3, as DNA: TGTGCCTGGGGTATCAACGGCGAGACCCAGTACTTC. As protein: CAWGINGETQYF. Filled out from reference TRBV30 and TRBJ2-5, the complete variable domain reads SQTIHQWPATLVQPVGSPLSLECTVEGTSNPNLYWYRQAAGRGLQLLFYSVGIGQISSEVPQNLSASRPQDRQFILSSKKLLLSDSGFYLCAWGINGETQYFGPGTRLLVL.

This clone has only a few counts. This chain uses TRBV6-1 with TRBJ1-1, with 8 bases lining up with TRBD1. CDR3 size: 13 residues. The germline V gene encodes CDR1 MNHNS and CDR2 SASEGT. The V segment lost 5 bases and the J segment 6 bases; nucleotides outside the gene matches: 5. In nucleotides, the CDR3 is TGTGCCAGCAGTCGATCGACAGGGGCTGAAGCTTTCTTT. Protein product: CASSRSTGAEAFF.

The chain links TRBV3-1 to TRBJ2-7; D gene ambiguous. Trimming shortened V by 2 bases and J by 3 bases, and 14 bases separated the two germline ends. This CDR3 contains 15 residues. Germline V CDR1 and CDR2: LGHDT, YNNKEL (reference sequence). Written as DNA, the CDR3 is TGTGCCAGCAGCCAATTCTTCGGTGCGAACTACGAGCAGTACTTC. As protein: CASSQFFGANYEQYF.

This clone has just a few counts. The V gene is TRBV6-1, the J gene TRBJ1-1, with TRBD1 as a possible D gene (6 bases). This CDR3 comprises 14 residues. Germline lookup yields CDR1 MNHNS and CDR2 SASEGT. Trimming cost V 4 bases and J 4 bases, with 13 bases left between them. CDR3 nucleotide sequence: TGTGCCAGCAGTGGGCTCCAGGGGAGCACTGAAGCTTTCTTT. It is translated as CASSGLQGSTEAFF.